The TCR beta chain under discussion was sequenced for a study of T-cell memory formation after mild COVID-19 (dated by TCRdb to the early 2020s). Regarding the study in general: TCR sequence clusters from the two donors were found to be largely donor specific. The cohort comprised two young, previously healthy adult volunteers, one female and one male. Longitudinal TCRalpha and TCRbeta repertoire sequencing tracked T-cell clones expanding and contracting after mild COVID-19 in a couple of donors. The research as a whole found: Whether the second-wave clones peaking on day 37 were SARS-CoV-2 specific was not confirmed. Some responding clones were detected in pre-infection memory, suggesting pre-existing cross-reactive memory T cells joined the SARS-CoV-2 response. Balanced CD4/CD8 phenotypes were observed for clones contracting from day 15 to 85, whereas a bias towards CD4+ was observed for a second wave of clones expanding from day 15 to 37. The study included only a couple of mild cases, and larger cohorts that include severe cases with pre-infection samples were judged to be necessary. Contracting CD4+ clones were located mainly in the CM and EM memory subsets, whereas CD8+ clones were found to be enriched in EMRA.

Via the germline V gene, CDR1 is SGHVS and CDR2 FQNEAQ. V is cut back by 4 bases and J by 2 bases, with 6 bases in the junction unmatched. From the cysteine through the phenylalanine, the CDR3 covers 16 amino acids. The only DNA kept is the CDR3, 48 bases in frame from the first base. The instrument was an Illumina NovaSeq 6000. cDNA libraries for TCRalpha and TCRbeta were prepared by 5'RACE using constant-segment primers, with sample barcodes and unique molecular identifiers added. Trizol reagent was used to extract RNA from every sample. Libraries were amplified in two PCR steps, with a second sample barcode and Illumina TruSeq adapters added in the second step. Sequencing of the libraries was done on an Illumina NovaSeq, producing 2 x 150 bp paired-end reads. As for how the authors treated the data: Reads were demultiplexed and collapsed into UMI-guided consensus sequences with migec v1.2.7. Using mixcr v2.1.11, UMI consensuses were aligned to TRA and TRB V and J templates and then assembled into clonotypes. Expanded or contracted clonotypes were those called significant by both edgeR and NoisET, with noise models trained on biological replicates. edgeR calls used a false discovery rate-adjusted p below 0.01 and a log2 fold-change threshold of 1. PCA with hierarchical clustering of max-normalized trajectories of the 1000 most abundant clonotypes was used as exploratory dynamics analysis. Each responding clone was given a CD4 or CD8 phenotype based on the CD4+ and CD8+ repertoires, which had been sequenced separately. Using fastp at Q25 and MiXCR, TCRdb reprocessed the public reads and kept productive beta chains. Every CDR3 protein is listed once, alongside the most common genes and DNA of its rows. The V and J calls were not made by the authors but by TCRdb's processing. This sample is represented by roughly 320,000 distinct CDR3 sequences; around 27% of them were singletons. Of the sample, roughly 13% is held by the ten largest clones.

This clonotype was seen only a few times. The target of this receptor is not known. Base quality data are lacking; no much larger clone is found one base away. Ficoll-Paque density gradient centrifugation was the method used to isolate PBMCs. Sequenced: PBMCs or a T cell subset sorted from them (not recorded which). This TCR derives from an adult woman who had mild COVID-19 (a few samples of this study predate the infection). The sample titles of this study are shuffled in the database, so cell type and time point are left out; the donor was told from shared clones. The chain employs TRBV7-8 and TRBJ2-3; 10 middle bases align to TRBD1. The CDR3 protein is CASSSRTGGITDTQYF. The DNA is TGTGCCAGCAGCTCCAGGACAGGGGGAATCACAGATACGCAGTATTTT. When the CDR3 is completed using the reference TRBV7-8 and TRBJ2-3 genes on either side, the full variable domain is GAGVSQSPRYKVAKRGQDVALRCDPISGHVSLFWYQQALGQGPEFLTYFQNEAQLDKSGLPSDRFFAERPEGSVSTLKIQRTQQEDSAVYLCASSSRTGGITDTQYFGPGTRLTVL.